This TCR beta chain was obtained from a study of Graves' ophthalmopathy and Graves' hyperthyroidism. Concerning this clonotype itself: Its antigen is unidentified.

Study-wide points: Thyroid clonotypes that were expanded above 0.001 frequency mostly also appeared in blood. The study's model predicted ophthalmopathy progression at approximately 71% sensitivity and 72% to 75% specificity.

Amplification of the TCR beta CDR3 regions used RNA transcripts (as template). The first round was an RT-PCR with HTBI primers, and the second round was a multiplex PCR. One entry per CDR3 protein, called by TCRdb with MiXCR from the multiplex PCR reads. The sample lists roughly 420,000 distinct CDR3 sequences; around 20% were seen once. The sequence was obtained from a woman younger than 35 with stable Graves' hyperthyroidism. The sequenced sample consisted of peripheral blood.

CDR3 in amino acids: CASSLDDSTPNYGYTF. In nucleotides, the CDR3 is TGTGCCAGCAGTTTAGACGACAGTACCCCTAACTATGGCTACACCTTC. V is TRBV12-3 or TRBV12-4 and J is TRBJ1-2; a possible D gene is TRBD1 (5 bases). The CDR3 loop spans 16 amino acids. Trimming pared 1 base from V and 0 bases from J, leaving 12 bases between.